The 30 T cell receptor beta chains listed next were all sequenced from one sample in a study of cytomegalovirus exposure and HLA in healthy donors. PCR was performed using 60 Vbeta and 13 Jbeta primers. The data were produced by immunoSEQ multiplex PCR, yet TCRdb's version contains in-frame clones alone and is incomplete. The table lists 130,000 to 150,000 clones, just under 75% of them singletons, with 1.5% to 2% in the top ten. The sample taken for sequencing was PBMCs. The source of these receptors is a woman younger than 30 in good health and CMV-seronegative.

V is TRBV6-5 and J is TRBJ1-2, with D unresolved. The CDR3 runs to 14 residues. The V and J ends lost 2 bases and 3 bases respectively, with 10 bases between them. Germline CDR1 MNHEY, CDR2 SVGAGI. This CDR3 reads CASSYRLEHYGYTF. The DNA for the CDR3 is TGTGCCAGCAGTTACCGCCTGGAGCACTATGGCTACACCTTC.

CDR3 DNA: TGTGCCAGCAAGACAAACACAGGGGGCAGCGAGACCCAGTACTTC. Its translation is CASKTNTGGSETQYF. The chain recombines TRBV28 with TRBJ2-5; 9 nucleotides agree with TRBD1. The CDR3 has 15 amino acids. V lost 7 bases, J lost 5 bases, and 11 bases stayed unmatched. The germline V gene encodes CDR1 MDHEN and CDR2 SYDVKM. Filled out from reference TRBV28 and TRBJ2-5, the complete variable domain reads DVKVTQSSRYLVKRTGEKVFLECVQDMDHENMFWYRQDPGLGLRLIYFSYDVKMKEKGDIPEGYSVSREKKERFSLILESASTNQTSMYLCASKTNTGGSETQYFGPGTRLLVL.

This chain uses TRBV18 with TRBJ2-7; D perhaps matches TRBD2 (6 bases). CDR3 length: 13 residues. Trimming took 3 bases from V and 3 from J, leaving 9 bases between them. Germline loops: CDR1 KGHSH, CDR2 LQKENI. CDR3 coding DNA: TGTGCCAGCTCACCGGACTACTACTACGAGCAGTACTTC. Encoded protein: CASSPDYYYEQYF.

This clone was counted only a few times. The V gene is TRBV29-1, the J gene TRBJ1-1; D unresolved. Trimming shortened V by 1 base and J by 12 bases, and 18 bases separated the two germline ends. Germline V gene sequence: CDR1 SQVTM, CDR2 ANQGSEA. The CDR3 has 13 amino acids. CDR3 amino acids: CSVEAASGVLPFF. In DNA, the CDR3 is TGCAGCGTTGAAGCCGCGAGCGGGGTCTTACCTTTCTTT.

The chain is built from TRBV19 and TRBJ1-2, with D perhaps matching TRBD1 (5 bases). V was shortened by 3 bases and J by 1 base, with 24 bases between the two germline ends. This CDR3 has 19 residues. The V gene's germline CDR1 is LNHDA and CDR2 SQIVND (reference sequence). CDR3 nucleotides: TGTGCCAGTAGTATCTCGCAAGGGCAGGGCGTTACCTTTAACTATGGCTACACCTTC. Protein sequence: CASSISQGQGVTFNYGYTF. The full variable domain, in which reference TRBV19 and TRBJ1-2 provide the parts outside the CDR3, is DGGITQSPKYLFRKEGQNVTLSCEQNLNHDAMYWYRQDPGQGLRLIYYSQIVNDFQKGDIAEGYSVSREKKESFPLTVTSAQKNPTAFYLCASSISQGQGVTFNYGYTFGSGTRLTVV.

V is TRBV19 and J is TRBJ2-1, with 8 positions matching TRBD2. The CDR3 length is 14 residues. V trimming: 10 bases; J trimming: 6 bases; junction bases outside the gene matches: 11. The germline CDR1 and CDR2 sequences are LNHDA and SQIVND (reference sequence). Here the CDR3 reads CATIGRGGVNEQFF. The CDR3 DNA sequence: TGTGCCACAATCGGGAGGGGAGGTGTCAATGAGCAGTTCTTC.

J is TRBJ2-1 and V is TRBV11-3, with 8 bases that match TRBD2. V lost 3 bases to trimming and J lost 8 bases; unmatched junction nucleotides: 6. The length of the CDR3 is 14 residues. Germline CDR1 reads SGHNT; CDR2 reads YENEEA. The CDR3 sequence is CASSFAGGGDEQFF. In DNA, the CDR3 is TGTGCCAGCAGCTTCGCGGGAGGAGGAGATGAGCAGTTCTTC.

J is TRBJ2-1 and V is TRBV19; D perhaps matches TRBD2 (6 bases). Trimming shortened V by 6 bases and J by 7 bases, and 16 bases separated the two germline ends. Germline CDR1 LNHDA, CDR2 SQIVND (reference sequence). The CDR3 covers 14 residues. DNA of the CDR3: TGTGCCAGTAGAGGGCTAGCGTCGATAAATGAGCAGTTCTTC. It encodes CASRGLASINEQFF.

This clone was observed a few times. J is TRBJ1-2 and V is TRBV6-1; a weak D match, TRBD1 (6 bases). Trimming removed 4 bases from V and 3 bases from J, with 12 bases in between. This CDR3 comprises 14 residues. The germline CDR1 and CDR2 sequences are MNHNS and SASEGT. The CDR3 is CASSGGRRDYGYTF. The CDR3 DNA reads TGTGCCAGCAGTGGGGGGCGAAGAGACTATGGCTACACCTTC.

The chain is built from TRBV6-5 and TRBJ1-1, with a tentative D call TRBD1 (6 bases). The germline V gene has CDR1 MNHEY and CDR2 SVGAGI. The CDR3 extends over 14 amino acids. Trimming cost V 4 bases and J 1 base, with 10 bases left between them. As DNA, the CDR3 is TGTGCCAGCAGTTGGGACAACCAGAACACTGAAGCTTTCTTT. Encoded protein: CASSWDNQNTEAFF.

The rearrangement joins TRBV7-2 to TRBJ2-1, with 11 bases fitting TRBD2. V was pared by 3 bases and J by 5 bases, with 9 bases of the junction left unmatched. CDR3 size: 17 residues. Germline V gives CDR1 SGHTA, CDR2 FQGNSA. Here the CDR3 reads CASSFRVAGGVNNEQFF. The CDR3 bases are TGTGCCAGCAGCTTCCGGGTAGCGGGGGGGGTAAACAATGAGCAGTTCTTC. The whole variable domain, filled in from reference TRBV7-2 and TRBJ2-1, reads GAGVSQSPSNKVTEKGKDVELRCDPISGHTALYWYRQSLGQGLEFLIYFQGNSAPDKSGLPSDRFSAERTGGSVSTLTIQRTQQEDSAVYLCASSFRVAGGVNNEQFFGPGTRLTVL.

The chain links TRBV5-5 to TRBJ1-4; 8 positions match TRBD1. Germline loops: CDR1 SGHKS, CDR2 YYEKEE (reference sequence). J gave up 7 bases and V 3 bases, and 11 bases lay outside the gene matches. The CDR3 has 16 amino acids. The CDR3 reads CASSSSRGRPGEKLFF. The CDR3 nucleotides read TGTGCCAGCAGCTCGAGCAGGGGGCGCCCGGGTGAAAAACTGTTTTTT.

CDR3 bases: TGTGCCAGCTTTGCAACCTACCCCACTGAAGCTTTCTTT. Translation gives CASFATYPTEAFF. The chain is built from TRBV6-5 and TRBJ1-1; no clear D. The germline V and J ends were trimmed by 8 bases and 4 bases, with 14 bases remaining between them. There are 13 residues in the CDR3. Germline values: CDR1 MNHEY, CDR2 SVGAGI.

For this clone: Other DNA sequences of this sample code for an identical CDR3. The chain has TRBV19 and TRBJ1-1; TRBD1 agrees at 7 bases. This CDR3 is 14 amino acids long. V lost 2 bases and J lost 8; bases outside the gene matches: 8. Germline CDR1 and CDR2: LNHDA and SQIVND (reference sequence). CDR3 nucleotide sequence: TGTGCCAGTAGTATATACCTGACAGGGAGAGAAGCTTTCTTT. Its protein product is CASSIYLTGREAFF.

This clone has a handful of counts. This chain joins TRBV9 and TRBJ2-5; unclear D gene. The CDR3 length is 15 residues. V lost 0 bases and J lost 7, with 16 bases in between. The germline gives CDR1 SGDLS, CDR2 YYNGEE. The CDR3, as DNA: TGTGCCAGCAGCGTAGTAGCCAGCCCAGTAGGGACCCAGTACTTC. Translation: CASSVVASPVGTQYF.

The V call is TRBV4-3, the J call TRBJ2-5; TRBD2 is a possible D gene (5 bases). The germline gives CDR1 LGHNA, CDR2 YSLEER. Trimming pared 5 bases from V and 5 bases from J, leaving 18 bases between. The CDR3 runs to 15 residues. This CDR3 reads CASSGSSAVWETQYF. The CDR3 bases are TGCGCCAGCAGCGGGAGTAGCGCGGTGTGGGAGACCCAGTACTTC.

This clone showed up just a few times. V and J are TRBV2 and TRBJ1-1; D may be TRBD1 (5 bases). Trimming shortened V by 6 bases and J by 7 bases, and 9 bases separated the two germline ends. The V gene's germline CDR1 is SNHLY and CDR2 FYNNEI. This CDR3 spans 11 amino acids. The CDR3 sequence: CASRGAREAFF. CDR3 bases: TGTGCCAGCAGAGGGGCCCGTGAAGCTTTCTTT.

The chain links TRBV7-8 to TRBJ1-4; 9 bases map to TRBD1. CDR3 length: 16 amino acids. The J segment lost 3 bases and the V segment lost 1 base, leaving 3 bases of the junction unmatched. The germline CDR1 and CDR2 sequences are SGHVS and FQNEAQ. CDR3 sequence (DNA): TGTGCCAGCAGCTTAGGACAGGGGGGATCTAATGAAAAACTGTTTTTT. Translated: CASSLGQGGSNEKLFF. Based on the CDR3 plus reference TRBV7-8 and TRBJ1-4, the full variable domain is GAGVSQSPRYKVAKRGQDVALRCDPISGHVSLFWYQQALGQGPEFLTYFQNEAQLDKSGLPSDRFFAERPEGSVSTLKIQRTQQEDSAVYLCASSLGQGGSNEKLFFGSGTQLSVL.

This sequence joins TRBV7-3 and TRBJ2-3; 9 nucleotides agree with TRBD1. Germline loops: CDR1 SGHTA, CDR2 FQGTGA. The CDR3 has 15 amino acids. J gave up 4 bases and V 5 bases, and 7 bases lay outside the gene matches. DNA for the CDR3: TGTGCCAGCAGCCCGACAGGGGGTCTTGCAGATACGCAGTATTTT. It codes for CASSPTGGLADTQYF. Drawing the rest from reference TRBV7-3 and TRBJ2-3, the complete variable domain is GAGVSQTPSNKVTEKGKYVELRCDPISGHTALYWYRQSLGQGPEFLIYFQGTGAADDSGLPNDRFFAVRPEGSVSTLKIQRTERGDSAVYLCASSPTGGLADTQYFGPGTRLTVL.

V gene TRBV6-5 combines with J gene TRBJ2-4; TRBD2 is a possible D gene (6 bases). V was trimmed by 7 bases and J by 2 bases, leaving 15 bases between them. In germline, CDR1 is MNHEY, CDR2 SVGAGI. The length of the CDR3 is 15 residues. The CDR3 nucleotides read TGTGCCAGCACCAGCGGGTCATGGACCAAAAACATTCAGTACTTC. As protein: CASTSGSWTKNIQYF.

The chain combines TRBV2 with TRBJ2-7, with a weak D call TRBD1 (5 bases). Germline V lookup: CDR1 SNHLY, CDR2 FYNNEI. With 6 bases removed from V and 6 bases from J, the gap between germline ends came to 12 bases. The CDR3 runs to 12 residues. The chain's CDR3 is CASSADRGEQYF. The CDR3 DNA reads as TGTGCCAGCAGCGCAGACAGAGGCGAGCAGTACTTC.

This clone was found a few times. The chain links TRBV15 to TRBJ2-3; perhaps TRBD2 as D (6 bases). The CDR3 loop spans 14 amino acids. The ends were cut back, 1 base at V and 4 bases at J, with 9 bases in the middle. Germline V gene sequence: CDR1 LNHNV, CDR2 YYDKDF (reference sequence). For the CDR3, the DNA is TGTGCCACCAGCAGAGCCGGGAGTGCAGATACGCAGTATTTT. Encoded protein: CATSRAGSADTQYF.

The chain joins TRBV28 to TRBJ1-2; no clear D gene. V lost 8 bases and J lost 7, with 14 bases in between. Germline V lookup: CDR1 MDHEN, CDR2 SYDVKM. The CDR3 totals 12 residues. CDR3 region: CASSTKAGGYTF. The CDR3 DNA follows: TGTGCCAGCTCTACTAAAGCGGGTGGCTACACCTTC.

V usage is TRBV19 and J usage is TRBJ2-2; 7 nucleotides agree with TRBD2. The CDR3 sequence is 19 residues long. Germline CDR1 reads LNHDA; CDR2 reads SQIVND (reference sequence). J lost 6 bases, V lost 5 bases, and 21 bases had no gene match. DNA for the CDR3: TGTGCCAGTAGTCGAATCCCCCTGGGCGGGGGAAGAATGGCCGGGGAGCTGTTTTTT. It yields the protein CASSRIPLGGGRMAGELFF.

The chain's CDR3 is CASSPAQGSYYGYTF. Here the CDR3 DNA reads TGTGCCAGCAGCCCCGCACAGGGTTCATACTATGGCTACACCTTC. This chain joins TRBV6-5 and TRBJ1-2; a possible D gene is TRBD1 (6 bases). The germline V gene encodes CDR1 MNHEY and CDR2 SVGAGI. The CDR3 contains 15 residues. V was shortened by 6 bases and J by 3 bases, with 17 bases between the two germline ends.

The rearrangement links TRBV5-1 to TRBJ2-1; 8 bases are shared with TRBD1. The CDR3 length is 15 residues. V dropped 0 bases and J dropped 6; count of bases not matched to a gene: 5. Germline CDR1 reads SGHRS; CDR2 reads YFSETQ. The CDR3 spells CASSLAPTGGNEQFF. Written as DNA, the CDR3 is TGCGCCAGCAGCTTGGCCCCAACAGGGGGCAATGAGCAGTTCTTC. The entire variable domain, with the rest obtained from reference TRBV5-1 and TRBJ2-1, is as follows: KAGVTQTPRYLIKTRGQQVTLSCSPISGHRSVSWYQQTPGQGLQFLFEYFSETQRNKGNFPGRFSGRQFSNSRSEMNVSTLELGDSALYLCASSLAPTGGNEQFFGPGTRLTVL.

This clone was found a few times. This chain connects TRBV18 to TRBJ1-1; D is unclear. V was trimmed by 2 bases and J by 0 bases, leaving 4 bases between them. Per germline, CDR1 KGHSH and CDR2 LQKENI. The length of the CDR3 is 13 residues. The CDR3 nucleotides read TGTGCCAGCTCACCAGACATGAACACTGAAGCTTTCTTT. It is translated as CASSPDMNTEAFF.

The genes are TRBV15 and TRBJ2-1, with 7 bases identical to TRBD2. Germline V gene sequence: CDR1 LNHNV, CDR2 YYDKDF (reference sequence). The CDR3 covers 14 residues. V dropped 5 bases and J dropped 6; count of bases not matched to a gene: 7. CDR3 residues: CATSRGSGANEQFF. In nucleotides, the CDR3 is TGTGCCACCAGCCGCGGGAGTGGGGCCAATGAGCAGTTCTTC.

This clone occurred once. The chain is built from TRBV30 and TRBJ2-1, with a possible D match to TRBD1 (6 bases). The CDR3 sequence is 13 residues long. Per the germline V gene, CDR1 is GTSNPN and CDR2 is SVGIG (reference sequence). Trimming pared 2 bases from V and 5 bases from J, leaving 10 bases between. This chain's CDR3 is CAWSMRTDNEQFF. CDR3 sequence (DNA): TGTGCCTGGAGTATGAGGACAGACAATGAGCAGTTCTTC.

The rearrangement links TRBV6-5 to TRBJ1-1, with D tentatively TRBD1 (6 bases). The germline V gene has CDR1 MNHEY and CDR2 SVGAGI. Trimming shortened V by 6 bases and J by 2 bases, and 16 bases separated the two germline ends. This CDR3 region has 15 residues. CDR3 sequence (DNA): TGTGCCAGCAGACTCCCGGGACAATCAAACACTGAAGCTTTCTTT. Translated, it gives CASRLPGQSNTEAFF.